The sequence of this T cell receptor beta chain was determined in a study of control samples from healthy donors and cancer patients. TCRdb keeps only in-frame clones here, not all; method: immunoSEQ multiplex PCR. The profile shows fewer than 95,000 clones, around 86% of them singletons. Trimming removed 4 bases at V and 5 bases at J, with 27 bases between. The germline CDR1 and CDR2 sequences are LNHNV and YYDKDF (reference sequence). This CDR3 is built from 18 residues. Sequencing was carried out using blood. This sequence joins TRBV15 and TRBJ2-7; D is possibly TRBD1 (6 bases). The sequence was collected from a young man in good health. The CDR3 sequence: CATSKDGTRGYAGDEQYF. CDR3 sequence (DNA): TGTGCCACCAGCAAGGACGGGACAAGAGGCTACGCGGGTGACGAGCAGTACTTC.